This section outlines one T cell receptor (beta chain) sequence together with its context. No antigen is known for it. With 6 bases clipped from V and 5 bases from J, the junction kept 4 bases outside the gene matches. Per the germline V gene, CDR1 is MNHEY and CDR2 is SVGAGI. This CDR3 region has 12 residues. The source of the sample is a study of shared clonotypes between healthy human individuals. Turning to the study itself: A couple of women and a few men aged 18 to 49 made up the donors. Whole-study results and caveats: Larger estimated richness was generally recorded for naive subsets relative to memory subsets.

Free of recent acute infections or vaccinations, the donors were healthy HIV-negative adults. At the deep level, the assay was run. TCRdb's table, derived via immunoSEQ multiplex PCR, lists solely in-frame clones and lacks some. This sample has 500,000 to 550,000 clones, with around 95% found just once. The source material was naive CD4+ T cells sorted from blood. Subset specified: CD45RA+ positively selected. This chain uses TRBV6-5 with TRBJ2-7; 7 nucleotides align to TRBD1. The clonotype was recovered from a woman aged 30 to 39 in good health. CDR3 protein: CASRAQGDEQYF. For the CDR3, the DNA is TGTGCCAGCAGGGCCCAGGGGGACGAGCAGTACTTC.